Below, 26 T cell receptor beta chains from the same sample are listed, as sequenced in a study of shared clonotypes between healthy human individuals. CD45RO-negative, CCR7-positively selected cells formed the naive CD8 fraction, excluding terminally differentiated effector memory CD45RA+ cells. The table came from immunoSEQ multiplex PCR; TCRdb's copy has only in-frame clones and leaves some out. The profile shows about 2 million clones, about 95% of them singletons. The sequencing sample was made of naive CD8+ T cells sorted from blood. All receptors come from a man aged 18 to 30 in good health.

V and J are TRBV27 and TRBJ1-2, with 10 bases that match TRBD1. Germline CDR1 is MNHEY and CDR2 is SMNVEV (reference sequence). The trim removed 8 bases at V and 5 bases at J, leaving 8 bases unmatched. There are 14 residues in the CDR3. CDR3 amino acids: CASAPDRGKYGYTF. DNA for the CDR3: TGTGCCAGCGCCCCGGACAGGGGGAAGTATGGCTACACCTTC.

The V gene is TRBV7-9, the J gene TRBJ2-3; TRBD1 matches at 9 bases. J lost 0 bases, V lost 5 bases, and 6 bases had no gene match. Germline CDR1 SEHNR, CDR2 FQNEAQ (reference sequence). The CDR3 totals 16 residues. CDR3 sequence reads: CASSTGTGPSTDTQYF. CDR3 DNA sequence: TGTGCCAGCAGCACCGGGACAGGGCCTAGCACAGATACGCAGTATTTT.

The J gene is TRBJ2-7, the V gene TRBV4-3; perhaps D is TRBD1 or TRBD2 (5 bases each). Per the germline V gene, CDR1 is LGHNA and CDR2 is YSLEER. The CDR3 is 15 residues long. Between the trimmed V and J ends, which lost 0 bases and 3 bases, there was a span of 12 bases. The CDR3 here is CASSQERGRNYEQYF. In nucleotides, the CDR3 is TGCGCCAGCAGCCAAGAGAGGGGCCGTAACTACGAGCAGTACTTC.

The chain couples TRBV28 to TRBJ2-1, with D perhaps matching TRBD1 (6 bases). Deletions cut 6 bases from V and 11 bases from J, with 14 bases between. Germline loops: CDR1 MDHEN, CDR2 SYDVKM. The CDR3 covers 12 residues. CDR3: CASSTPGQQQFF. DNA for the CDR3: TGTGCCAGCAGCACACCGGGACAACAGCAGTTCTTC.

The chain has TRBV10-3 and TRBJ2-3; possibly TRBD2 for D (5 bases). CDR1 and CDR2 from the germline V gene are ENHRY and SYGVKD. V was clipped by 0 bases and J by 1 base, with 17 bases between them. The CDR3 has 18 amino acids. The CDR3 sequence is CAISESKIMGARTDTQYF. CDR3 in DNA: TGTGCCATCAGTGAGTCGAAGATTATGGGAGCGCGCACAGATACGCAGTATTTT.

In DNA form, the CDR3 reads TGTGCCATCAGTGAGTCCCGGACAGGGGGTCAATATGAAAAACTGTTTTTT. Its protein product is CAISESRTGGQYEKLFF. The chain is built from TRBV10-3 and TRBJ1-4; TRBD1 matches at 10 bases. Trimming at V came to 0 bases and at J to 6 bases, leaving 7 bases not matched to a gene. The CDR3 sequence is 17 residues long. CDR1 is ENHRY, CDR2 SYGVKD, per germline.

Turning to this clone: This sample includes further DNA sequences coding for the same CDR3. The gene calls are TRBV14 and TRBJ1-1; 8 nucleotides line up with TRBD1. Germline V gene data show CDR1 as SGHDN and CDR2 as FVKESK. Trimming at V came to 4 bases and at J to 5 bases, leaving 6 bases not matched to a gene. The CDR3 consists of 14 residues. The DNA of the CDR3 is TGTGCCAGCAGCCGACAGGGGCTGGGTACTGAAGCTTTCTTT. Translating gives CASSRQGLGTEAFF.

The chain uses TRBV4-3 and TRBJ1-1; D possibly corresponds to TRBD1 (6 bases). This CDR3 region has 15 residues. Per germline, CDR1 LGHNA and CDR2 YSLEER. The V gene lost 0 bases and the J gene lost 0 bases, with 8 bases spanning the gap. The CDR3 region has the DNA TGCGCCAGCAGCCAAGAGACAGGTTTGAACACTGAAGCTTTCTTT. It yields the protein CASSQETGLNTEAFF.

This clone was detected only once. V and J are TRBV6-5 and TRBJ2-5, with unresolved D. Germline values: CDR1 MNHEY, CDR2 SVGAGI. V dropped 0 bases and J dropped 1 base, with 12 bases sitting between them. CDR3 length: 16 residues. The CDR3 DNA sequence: TGTGCCAGCAGTTACTCGAGTATGGGATTCCAAGAGACCCAGTACTTC. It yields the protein CASSYSSMGFQETQYF.

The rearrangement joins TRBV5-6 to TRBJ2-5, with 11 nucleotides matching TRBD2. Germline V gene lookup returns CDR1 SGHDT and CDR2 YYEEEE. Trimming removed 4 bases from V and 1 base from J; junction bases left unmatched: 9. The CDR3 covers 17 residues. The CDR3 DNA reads TGTGCCAGCAGCAATCCTAGACTAGCGGGACCCCAAGAGACCCAGTACTTC. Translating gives CASSNPRLAGPQETQYF.

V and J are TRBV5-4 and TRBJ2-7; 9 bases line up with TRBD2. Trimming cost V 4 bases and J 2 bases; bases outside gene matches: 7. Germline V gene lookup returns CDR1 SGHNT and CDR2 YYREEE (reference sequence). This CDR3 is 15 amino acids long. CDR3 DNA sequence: TGTGCCAGCAGCGATAGCGGGAGAGGGGCCTACGAGCAGTACTTC. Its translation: CASSDSGRGAYEQYF.

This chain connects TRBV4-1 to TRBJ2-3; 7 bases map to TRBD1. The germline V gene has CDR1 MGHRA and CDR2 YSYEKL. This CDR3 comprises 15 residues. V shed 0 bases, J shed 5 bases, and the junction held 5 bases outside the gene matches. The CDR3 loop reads CASSQEWPGGDTQYF. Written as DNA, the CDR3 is TGCGCCAGCAGCCAAGAATGGCCAGGGGGAGATACGCAGTATTTT.

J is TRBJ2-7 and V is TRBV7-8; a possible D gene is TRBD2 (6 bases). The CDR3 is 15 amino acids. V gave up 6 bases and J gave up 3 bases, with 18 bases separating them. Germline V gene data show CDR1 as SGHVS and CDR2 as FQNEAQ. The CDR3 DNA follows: TGTGCCAGCAGTAGCAGACTAGACGACCTCTACGAGCAGTACTTC. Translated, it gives CASSSRLDDLYEQYF. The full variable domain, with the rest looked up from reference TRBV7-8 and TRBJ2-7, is GAGVSQSPRYKVAKRGQDVALRCDPISGHVSLFWYQQALGQGPEFLTYFQNEAQLDKSGLPSDRFFAERPEGSVSTLKIQRTQQEDSAVYLCASSSRLDDLYEQYFGPGTRLTVT.

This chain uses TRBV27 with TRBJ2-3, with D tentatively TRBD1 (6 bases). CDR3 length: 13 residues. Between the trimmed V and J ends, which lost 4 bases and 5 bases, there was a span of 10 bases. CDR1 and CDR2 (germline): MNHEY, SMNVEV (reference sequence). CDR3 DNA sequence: TGTGCCAGCAGTTATGTAGGGGGAGATACGCAGTATTTT. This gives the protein CASSYVGGDTQYF.

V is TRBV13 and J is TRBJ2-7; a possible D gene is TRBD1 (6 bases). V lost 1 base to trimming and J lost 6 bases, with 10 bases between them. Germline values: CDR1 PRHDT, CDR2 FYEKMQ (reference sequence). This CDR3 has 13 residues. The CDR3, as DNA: TGTGCCAGCAGCTTAGTGGGGGCCGGCGAGCAGTACTTC. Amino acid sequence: CASSLVGAGEQYF. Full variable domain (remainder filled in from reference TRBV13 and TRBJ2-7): AAGVIQSPRHLIKEKRETATLKCYPIPRHDTVYWYQQGPGQDPQFLISFYEKMQSDKGSIPDRFSAQQFSDYHSELNMSSLELGDSALYFCASSLVGAGEQYFGPGTRLTVT.

CDR3 region: CASSGSNPEQFF. DNA for the CDR3: TGTGCCAGCAGCGGCTCCAATCCGGAGCAGTTCTTC. This rearrangement joins TRBV9 to TRBJ2-1; D ambiguous. CDR1 and CDR2 from the germline V gene are SGDLS and YYNGEE. The CDR3 consists of 12 residues. V was cut by 3 bases and J by 10 bases, with 11 bases left in between. Combining the CDR3 with reference TRBV9 and TRBJ2-1 gives the whole variable domain DSGVTQTPKHLITATGQRVTLRCSPRSGDLSVYWYQQSLDQGLQFLIQYYNGEERAKGNILERFSAQQFPDLHSELNLSSLELGDSALYFCASSGSNPEQFFGPGTRLTVL.

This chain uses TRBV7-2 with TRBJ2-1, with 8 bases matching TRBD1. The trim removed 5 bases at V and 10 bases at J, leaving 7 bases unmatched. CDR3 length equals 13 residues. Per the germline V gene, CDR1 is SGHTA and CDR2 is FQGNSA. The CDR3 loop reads CASSPDRGKEQFF. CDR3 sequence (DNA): TGTGCCAGCAGCCCCGACAGGGGCAAGGAGCAGTTCTTC.

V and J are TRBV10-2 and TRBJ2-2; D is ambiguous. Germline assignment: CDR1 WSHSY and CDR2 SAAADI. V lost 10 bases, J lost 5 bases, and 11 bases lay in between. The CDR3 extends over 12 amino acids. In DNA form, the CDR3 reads TGCGCCACCGCCGCCGGGACCGGGGAGCTGTTTTTT. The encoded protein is CATAAGTGELFF.

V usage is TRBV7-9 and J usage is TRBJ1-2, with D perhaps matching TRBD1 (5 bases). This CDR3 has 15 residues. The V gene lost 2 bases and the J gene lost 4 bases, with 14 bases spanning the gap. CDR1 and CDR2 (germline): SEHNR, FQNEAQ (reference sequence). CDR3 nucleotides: TGTGCCAGCAGCTTATTATCCCCGGGACTCTATGGCTACACCTTC. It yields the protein CASSLLSPGLYGYTF.

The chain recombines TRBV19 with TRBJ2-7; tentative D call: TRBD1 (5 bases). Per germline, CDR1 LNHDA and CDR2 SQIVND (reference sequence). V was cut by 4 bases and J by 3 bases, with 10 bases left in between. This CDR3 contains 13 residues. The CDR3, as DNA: TGTGCCAGTAGTAGGGGCGAAAGCTACGAGCAGTACTTC. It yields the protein CASSRGESYEQYF. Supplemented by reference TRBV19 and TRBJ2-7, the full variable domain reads DGGITQSPKYLFRKEGQNVTLSCEQNLNHDAMYWYRQDPGQGLRLIYYSQIVNDFQKGDIAEGYSVSREKKESFPLTVTSAQKNPTAFYLCASSRGESYEQYFGPGTRLTVT.

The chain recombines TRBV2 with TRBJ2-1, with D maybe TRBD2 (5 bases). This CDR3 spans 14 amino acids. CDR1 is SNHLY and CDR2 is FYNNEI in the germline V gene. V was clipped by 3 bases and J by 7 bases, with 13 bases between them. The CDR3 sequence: CASSDFRSGNEQFF. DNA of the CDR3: TGTGCCAGCAGTGACTTCCGTTCGGGGAATGAGCAGTTCTTC. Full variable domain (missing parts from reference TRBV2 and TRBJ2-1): EPEVTQTPSHQVTQMGQEVILRCVPISNHLYFYWYRQILGQKVEFLVSFYNNEISEKSEIFDDQFSVERPDGSNFTLKIRSTKLEDSAMYFCASSDFRSGNEQFFGPGTRLTVL.

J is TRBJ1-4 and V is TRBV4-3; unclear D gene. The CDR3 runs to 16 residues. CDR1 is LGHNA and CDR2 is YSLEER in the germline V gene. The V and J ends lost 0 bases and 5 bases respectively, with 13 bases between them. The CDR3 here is CASSQEEIGLNEKLFF. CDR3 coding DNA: TGCGCCAGCAGCCAAGAGGAAATAGGACTAAATGAAAAACTGTTTTTT.

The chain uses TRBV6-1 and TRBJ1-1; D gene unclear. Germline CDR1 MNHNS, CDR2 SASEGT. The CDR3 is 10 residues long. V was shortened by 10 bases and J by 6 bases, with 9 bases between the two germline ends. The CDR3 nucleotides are TGTGCCACGTTTAATCCTGAAGCTTTCTTT. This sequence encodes CATFNPEAFF.

The CDR3 here is CASSPSGGTDTQYF. CDR3 bases: TGTGCCAGCAGTCCTAGCGGTGGCACAGATACGCAGTATTTT. The chain is built from TRBV6-5 and TRBJ2-3, with 7 bases lining up with TRBD2. CDR3 length: 14 residues. From germline, CDR1 is MNHEY and CDR2 SVGAGI. The ends lost 5 bases at V and 1 base at J; junction bases unmatched: 3.

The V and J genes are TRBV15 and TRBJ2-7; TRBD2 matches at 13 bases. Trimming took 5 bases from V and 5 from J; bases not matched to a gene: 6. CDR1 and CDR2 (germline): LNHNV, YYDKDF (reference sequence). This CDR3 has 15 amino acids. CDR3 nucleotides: TGTGCCACCAGCGCCGGGACTAGCGGGATCGACGAGCAGTACTTC. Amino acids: CATSAGTSGIDEQYF.

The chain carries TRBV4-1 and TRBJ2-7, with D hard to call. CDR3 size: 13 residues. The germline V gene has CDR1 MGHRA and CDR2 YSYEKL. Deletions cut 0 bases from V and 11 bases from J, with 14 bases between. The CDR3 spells CASSQDSRILEYF. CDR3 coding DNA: TGCGCCAGCAGCCAAGATTCCCGGATCTTGGAGTACTTC.